A selection of T cell receptor beta chains follows, all from one sample in a study of shared clonotypes between healthy human individuals. The method was immunoSEQ multiplex PCR; TCRdb's version includes in-frame clones alone and lacks a portion of them. The repertoire has over a million clones, roughly 96% of them found once; the top ten carry 1.2%. The sequenced sample consisted of naive CD4+ T cells sorted from blood. All receptors come from a young man in good health. CDR3s include the opening cysteine and the closing phenylalanine or tryptophan. Fields, in order: V gene, D gene, J gene, CDR3 DNA, CDR3 protein. D genes are given only for firm matches.

TRBV7-9	.	TRBJ2-7	TGTGCTAGCAGCTTATCAACAGGATACGAGCAGTACTTC	CASSLSTGYEQYF
TRBV6-5	.	TRBJ2-7	TGTGCCAGCAGCCGGGACACTATTTCCTACGAGCAGTACTTC	CASSRDTISYEQYF
TRBV5-5	TRBD2	TRBJ2-7	TGTGCCAGCAGCTTGCTAGCGGGAGTAAGGTACGAGCAGTACTTC	CASSLLAGVRYEQYF
TRBV6-1	TRBD1	TRBJ1-2	TGTGCCAGCAGCCGTGCCGGGACAGCTAACTATGGCTACACCTTC	CASSRAGTANYGYTF
TRBV7-8	.	TRBJ1-3	TGTGCCAGCAGCTTAGCGCGTCAGTCGGGCTCTGGAAACACCATATATTTT	CASSLARQSGSGNTIYF
TRBV5-1	.	TRBJ1-2	TGCGCCAGCAGCTTGGGGCTGACGTCTAACTATGGCTACACCTTC	CASSLGLTSNYGYTF
TRBV18	TRBD2	TRBJ2-5	TGTGCCAGCTCACCGATTAGCGGGAGGGCAGGAGAGACCCAGTACTTC	CASSPISGRAGETQYF
TRBV7-2	.	TRBJ1-6	TGTGCCAGCAGCCGGGGCCGAAGCTCCTATAATTCACCCCTCCACTTT	CASSRGRSSYNSPLHF
TRBV19	.	TRBJ1-5	TGTGCCAGTAGTAGGTCTGGGTTAGTTAGCAATCAGCCCCAGCATTTT	CASSRSGLVSNQPQHF
TRBV11-2	.	TRBJ2-1	TGTGCCAGCAGCTTACTATTGGGAACGAACCAGTTCTTC	CASSLLLGTNQFF
TRBV28	.	TRBJ2-7	TGTGCCAGCAATATCAGGGGAACATCGTACGAGCAGTACTTC	CASNIRGTSYEQYF